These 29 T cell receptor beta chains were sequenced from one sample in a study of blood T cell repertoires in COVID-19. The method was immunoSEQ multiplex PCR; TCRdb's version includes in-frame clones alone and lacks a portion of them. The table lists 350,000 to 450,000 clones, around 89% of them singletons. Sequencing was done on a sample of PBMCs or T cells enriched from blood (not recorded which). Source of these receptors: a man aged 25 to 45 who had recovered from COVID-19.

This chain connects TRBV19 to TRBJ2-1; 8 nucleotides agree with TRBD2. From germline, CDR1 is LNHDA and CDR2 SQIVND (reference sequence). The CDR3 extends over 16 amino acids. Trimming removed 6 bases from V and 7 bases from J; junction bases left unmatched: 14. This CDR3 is CASSEEFGRDRNEQFF. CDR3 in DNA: TGTGCCAGTAGCGAGGAATTCGGGAGGGATAGGAATGAGCAGTTCTTC.

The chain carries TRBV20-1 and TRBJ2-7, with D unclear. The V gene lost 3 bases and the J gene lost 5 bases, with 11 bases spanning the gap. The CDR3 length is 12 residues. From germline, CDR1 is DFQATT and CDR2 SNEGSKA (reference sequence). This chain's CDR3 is CSASPWQDEQYF. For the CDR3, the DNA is TGCAGTGCTAGTCCCTGGCAGGACGAGCAGTACTTC.

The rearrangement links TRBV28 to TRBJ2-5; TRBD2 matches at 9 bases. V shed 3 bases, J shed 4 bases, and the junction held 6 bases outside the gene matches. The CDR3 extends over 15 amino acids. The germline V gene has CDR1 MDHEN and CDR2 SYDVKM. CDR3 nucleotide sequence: TGTGCCAGCAGTTTCAGGCTAGCGGGAAGAGAGACCCAGTACTTC. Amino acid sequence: CASSFRLAGRETQYF.

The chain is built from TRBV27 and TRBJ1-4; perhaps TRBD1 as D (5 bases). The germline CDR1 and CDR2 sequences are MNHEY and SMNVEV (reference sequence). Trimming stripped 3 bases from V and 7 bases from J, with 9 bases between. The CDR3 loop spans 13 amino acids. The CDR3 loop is CASSFWGGEKLFF. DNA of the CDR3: TGTGCCAGCAGTTTTTGGGGGGGTGAAAAACTGTTTTTT.

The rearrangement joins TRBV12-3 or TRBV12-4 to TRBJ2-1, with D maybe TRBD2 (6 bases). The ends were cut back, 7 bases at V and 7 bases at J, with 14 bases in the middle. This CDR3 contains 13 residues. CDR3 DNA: TGTGCCAGCAATTCCAGGGCGGGGAATGAGCAGTTCTTC. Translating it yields CASNSRAGNEQFF.

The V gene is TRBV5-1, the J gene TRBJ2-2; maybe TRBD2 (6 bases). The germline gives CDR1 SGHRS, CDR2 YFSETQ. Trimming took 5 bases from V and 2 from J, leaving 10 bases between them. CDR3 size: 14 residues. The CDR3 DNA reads TGCGCCAGCAGACTTAGCGGTAACACCGGGGAGCTGTTTTTT. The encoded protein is CASRLSGNTGELFF.

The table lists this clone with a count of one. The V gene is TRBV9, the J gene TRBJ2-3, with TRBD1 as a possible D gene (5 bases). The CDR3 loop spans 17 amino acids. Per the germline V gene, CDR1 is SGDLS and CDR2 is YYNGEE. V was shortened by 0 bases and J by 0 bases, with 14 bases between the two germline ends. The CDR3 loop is CASSVGQGILSTDTQYF. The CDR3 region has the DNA TGTGCCAGCAGCGTAGGTCAGGGTATACTCAGCACAGATACGCAGTATTTT.

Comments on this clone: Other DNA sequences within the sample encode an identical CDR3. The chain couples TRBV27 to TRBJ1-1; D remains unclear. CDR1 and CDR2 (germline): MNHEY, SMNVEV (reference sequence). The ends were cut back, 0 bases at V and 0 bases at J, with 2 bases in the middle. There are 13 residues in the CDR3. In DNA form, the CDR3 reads TGTGCCAGCAGTTTATCCTTGAACACTGAAGCTTTCTTT. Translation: CASSLSLNTEAFF.

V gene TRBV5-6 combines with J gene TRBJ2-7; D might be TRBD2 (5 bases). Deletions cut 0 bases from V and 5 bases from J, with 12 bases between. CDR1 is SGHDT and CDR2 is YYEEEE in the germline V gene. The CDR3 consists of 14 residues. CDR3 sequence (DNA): TGTGCCAGCAGCTTGGTTCCGGGGTACCACGAGCAGTACTTC. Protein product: CASSLVPGYHEQYF.

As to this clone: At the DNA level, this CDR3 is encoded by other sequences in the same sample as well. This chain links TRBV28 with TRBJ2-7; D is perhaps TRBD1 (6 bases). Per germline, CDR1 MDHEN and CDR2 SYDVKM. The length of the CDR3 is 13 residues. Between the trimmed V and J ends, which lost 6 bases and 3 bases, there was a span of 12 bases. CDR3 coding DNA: TGTGCCAGCAGGCCTGGACAGAGCTACGAGCAGTACTTC. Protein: CASRPGQSYEQYF.

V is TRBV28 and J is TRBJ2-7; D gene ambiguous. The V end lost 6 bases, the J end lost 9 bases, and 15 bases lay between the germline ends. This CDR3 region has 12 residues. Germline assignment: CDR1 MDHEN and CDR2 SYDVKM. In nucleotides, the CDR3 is TGTGCCAGCAGCCCAAGCAGTAGGAGGCAGTACTTC. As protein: CASSPSSRRQYF.

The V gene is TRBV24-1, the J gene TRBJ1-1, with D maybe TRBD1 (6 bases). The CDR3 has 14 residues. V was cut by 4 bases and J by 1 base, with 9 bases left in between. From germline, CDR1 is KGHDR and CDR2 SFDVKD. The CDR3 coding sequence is TGTGCCACCAGTGAACAGGGAAGGAACACTGAAGCTTTCTTT. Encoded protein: CATSEQGRNTEAFF.

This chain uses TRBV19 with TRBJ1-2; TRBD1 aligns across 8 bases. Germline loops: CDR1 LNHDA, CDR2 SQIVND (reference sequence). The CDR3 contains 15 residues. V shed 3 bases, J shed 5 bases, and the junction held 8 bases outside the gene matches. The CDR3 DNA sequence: TGTGCCAGTAGTATCTTCCAGGGGGCTGGATATGGCTACACCTTC. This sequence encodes CASSIFQGAGYGYTF.

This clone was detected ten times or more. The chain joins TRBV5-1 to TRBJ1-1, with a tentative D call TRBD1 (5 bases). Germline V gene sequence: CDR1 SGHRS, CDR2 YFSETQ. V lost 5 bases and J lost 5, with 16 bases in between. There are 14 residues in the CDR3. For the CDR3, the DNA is TGCGCCAGCAGTTGGGAAGGCGGGGGGACTGAAGCTTTCTTT. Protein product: CASSWEGGGTEAFF.

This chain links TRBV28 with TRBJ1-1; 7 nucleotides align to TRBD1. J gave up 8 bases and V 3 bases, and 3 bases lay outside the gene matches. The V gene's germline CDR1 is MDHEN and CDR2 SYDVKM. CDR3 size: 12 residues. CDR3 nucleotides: TGTGCCAGCAGTTTCCAGACAGGGGAAGCTTTCTTT. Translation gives CASSFQTGEAFF.

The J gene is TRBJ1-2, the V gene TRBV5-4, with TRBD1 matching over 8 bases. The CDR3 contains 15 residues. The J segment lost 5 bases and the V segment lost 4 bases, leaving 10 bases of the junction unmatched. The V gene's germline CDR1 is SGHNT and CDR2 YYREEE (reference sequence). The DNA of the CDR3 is TGTGCCAGCAGCGTGACAGGGGCGGAGGGGTATGGCTACACCTTC. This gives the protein CASSVTGAEGYGYTF.

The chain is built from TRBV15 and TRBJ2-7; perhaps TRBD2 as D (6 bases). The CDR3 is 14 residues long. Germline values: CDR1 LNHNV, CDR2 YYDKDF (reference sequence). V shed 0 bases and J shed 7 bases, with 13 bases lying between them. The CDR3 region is CATSRDRASGEQYF. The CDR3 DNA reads TGTGCCACCAGCAGAGATCGCGCAAGCGGGGAGCAGTACTTC.

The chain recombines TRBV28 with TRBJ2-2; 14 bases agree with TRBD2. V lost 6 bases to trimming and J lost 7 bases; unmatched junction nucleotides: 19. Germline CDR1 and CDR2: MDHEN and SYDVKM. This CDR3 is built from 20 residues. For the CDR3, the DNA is TGTGCCAGCAGCTTCCCCCGGGGACTAGCGGGAGTGGATTTAGGCGGGGAGCTGTTTTTT. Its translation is CASSFPRGLAGVDLGGELFF.

DNA for the CDR3: TGCGCCAGCAGTCCATACCCACAGGGGGCAACTAATGAAAAACTGTTTTTT. This translates into CASSPYPQGATNEKLFF. The gene calls are TRBV10-1 and TRBJ1-4; TRBD1 agrees at 8 bases. CDR1 is WNHNN and CDR2 is SYGVQD in the germline V gene (reference sequence). After removal of 5 bases from V and 0 bases from J, the junction contained 8 bases not matched to a gene. The length of the CDR3 is 17 residues.

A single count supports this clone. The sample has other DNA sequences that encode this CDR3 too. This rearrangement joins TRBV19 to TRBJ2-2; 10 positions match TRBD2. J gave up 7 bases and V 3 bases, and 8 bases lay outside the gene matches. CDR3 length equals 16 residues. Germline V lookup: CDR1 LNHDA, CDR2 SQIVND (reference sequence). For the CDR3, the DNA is TGTGCCAGTAGTATTCTAGCGGGAGTGCAGGGCGGGGAGCTGTTTTTT. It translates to CASSILAGVQGGELFF.

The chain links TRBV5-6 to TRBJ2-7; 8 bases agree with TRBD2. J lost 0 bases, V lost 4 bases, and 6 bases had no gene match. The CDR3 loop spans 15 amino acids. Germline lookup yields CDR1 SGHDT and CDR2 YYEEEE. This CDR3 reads CASSVLAVSSYEQYF. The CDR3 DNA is TGTGCCAGCAGCGTACTAGCGGTTAGCTCCTACGAGCAGTACTTC.

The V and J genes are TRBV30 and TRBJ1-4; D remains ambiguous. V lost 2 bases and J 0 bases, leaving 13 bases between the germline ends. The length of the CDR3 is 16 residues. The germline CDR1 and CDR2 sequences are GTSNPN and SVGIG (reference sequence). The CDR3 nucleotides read TGTGCCTGGAGTTCAGGAACCTTTACAACTAATGAAAAACTGTTTTTT. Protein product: CAWSSGTFTTNEKLFF.

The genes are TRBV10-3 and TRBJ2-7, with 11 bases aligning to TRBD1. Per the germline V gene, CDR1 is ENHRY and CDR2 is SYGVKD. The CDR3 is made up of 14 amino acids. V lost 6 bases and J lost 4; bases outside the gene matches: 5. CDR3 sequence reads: CAIRSGTGGYEQYF. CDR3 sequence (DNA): TGTGCCATCAGGTCCGGGACAGGGGGGTACGAGCAGTACTTC.

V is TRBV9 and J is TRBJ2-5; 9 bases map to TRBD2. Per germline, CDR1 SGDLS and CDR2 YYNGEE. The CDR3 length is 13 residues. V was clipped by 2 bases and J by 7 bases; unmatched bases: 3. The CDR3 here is CASSVSGSGTQYF. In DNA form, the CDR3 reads TGTGCCAGCAGCGTTAGCGGGAGCGGGACCCAGTACTTC. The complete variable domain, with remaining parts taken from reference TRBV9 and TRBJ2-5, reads DSGVTQTPKHLITATGQRVTLRCSPRSGDLSVYWYQQSLDQGLQFLIQYYNGEERAKGNILERFSAQQFPDLHSELNLSSLELGDSALYFCASSVSGSGTQYFGPGTRLLVL.

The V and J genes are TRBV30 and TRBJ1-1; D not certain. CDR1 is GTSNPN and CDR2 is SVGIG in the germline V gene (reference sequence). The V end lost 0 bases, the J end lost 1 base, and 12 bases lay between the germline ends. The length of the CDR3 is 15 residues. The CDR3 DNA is TGTGCCTGGAGTGTACGGGGTTGGGGGAACACTGAAGCTTTCTTT. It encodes CAWSVRGWGNTEAFF.

CDR3 region: CAWAYRWGSGSQNSYEQYF. The CDR3 coding sequence is TGTGCCTGGGCATACCGCTGGGGTAGCGGAAGCCAAAACTCCTACGAGCAGTACTTC. The chain recombines TRBV30 with TRBJ2-7; a possible D gene is TRBD2 (6 bases). This CDR3 region has 19 residues. V lost 5 bases and J lost 0, with 29 bases in between. CDR1 and CDR2 from the germline V gene are GTSNPN and SVGIG (reference sequence).

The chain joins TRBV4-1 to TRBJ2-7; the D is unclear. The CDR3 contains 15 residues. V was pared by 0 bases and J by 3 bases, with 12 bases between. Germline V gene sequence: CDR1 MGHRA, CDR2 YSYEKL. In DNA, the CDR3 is TGCGCCAGCAGCCAAGACCTTGCCAGACTCTACGAGCAGTACTTC. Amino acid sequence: CASSQDLARLYEQYF.

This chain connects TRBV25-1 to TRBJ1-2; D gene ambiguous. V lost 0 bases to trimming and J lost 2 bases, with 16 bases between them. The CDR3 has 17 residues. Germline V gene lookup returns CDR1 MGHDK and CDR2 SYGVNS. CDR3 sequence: CASSEYSEATTNYGYTF. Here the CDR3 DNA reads TGTGCCAGCAGTGAATATTCTGAGGCAACCACCAACTATGGCTACACCTTC.

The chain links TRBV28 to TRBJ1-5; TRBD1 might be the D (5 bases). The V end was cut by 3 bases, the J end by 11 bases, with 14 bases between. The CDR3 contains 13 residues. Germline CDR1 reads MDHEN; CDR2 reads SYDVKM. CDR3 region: CASSLVGGSSQHF. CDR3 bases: TGTGCCAGCAGTTTGGTGGGGGGATCCTCCCAGCATTTT.